Below are 12 T cell receptor beta chains sequenced from a single sample in a study of radiation and T cells in renal cell carcinoma. Time point denoted: baseline pretreatment blood. Treatment denoted: 15 Gy SBRT to primary tumor, nephrectomy 4 weeks later. Using immunoSEQ multiplex PCR, the repertoire was profiled, and TCRdb retains in-frame clones only, with some absent. The sample consists of approximately 110,000 clones, roughly 85% of them appearing once. This specimen consisted of blood, obtained from a patient whose treatment included radiotherapy and nephrectomy. Receptors originate from a woman in her sixties with renal cell carcinoma.

V is TRBV29-1 and J is TRBJ1-4; D perhaps matches TRBD1 (6 bases). V was trimmed by 1 base and J by 5 bases, leaving 11 bases between them. CDR1 and CDR2 from the germline V gene are SQVTM and ANQGSEA. CDR3 length equals 14 residues. The CDR3 region is CSVEGRGDNEKLFF. CDR3 sequence (DNA): TGCAGCGTTGAAGGCAGGGGTGACAATGAAAAACTGTTTTTT. The entire variable domain, with the rest obtained from reference TRBV29-1 and TRBJ1-4, is as follows: SAVISQKPSRDICQRGTSLTIQCQVDSQVTMMFWYRQQPGQSLTLIATANQGSEATYESGFVIDKFPISRPNLTFSTLTVSNMSPEDSSIYLCSVEGRGDNEKLFFGSGTQLSVL.

The chain is built from TRBV27 and TRBJ2-3, with a possible D match to TRBD1 (5 bases). This CDR3 comprises 12 residues. V dropped 4 bases and J dropped 8 bases, with 10 bases sitting between them. The germline V gene has CDR1 MNHEY and CDR2 SMNVEV (reference sequence). The CDR3 region has the DNA TGTGCCAGCAGTTCAGGGCGAGGTACGCAGTATTTT. This gives the protein CASSSGRGTQYF.

The chain recombines TRBV15 with TRBJ1-2, with 7 bases matching TRBD1. V dropped 4 bases and J dropped 3; count of bases not matched to a gene: 5. CDR3 size: 14 residues. Germline V gene sequence: CDR1 LNHNV, CDR2 YYDKDF (reference sequence). The CDR3 is CATSTVGGDYGYTF. The CDR3 DNA sequence: TGTGCCACCAGCACAGTAGGGGGCGACTATGGCTACACCTTC.

This chain connects TRBV30 to TRBJ1-6, with D perhaps TRBD1 (6 bases). Trimming took off 1 base at V and 11 bases at J, with 18 bases between the two ends. The CDR3 is 15 residues long. The V gene's germline CDR1 is GTSNPN and CDR2 SVGIG (reference sequence). The DNA for the CDR3 is TGTGCCTGGAGTGCCTTCGACAGGCCAGGTGCACCCCTCCACTTT. Residues: CAWSAFDRPGAPLHF.

The rearrangement uses TRBV2 and TRBJ2-1; no clear D gene. Per germline, CDR1 SNHLY and CDR2 FYNNEI. There are 11 residues in the CDR3. Trimming left V 10 bases short and J 9 bases short, with 13 bases between. The CDR3 reads CAKSFGGEQFF. CDR3 DNA sequence: TGTGCCAAGTCTTTCGGCGGTGAGCAGTTCTTC.

V usage is TRBV19 and J usage is TRBJ1-2; TRBD1 agrees at 8 bases. Germline trimming cut 6 bases from V and 3 bases from J; bases unmatched to any gene: 3. Germline V lookup: CDR1 LNHDA, CDR2 SQIVND (reference sequence). CDR3 length: 13 amino acids. CDR3 DNA: TGTGCCAGTAGCTCGACAGGGGACTATGGCTACACCTTC. Encoded protein: CASSSTGDYGYTF.

This chain links TRBV30 with TRBJ2-7; 7 bases agree with TRBD1. The CDR3 has 15 amino acids. V lost 2 bases, J lost 0 bases, and 7 bases stayed unmatched. Germline CDR1 GTSNPN, CDR2 SVGIG (reference sequence). In DNA form, the CDR3 reads TGTGCCTGGAGTACTATTACAGGGGCCTCCTACGAGCAGTACTTC. Its translation: CAWSTITGASYEQYF.

The rearrangement uses TRBV28 and TRBJ2-7, with 15 positions matching TRBD2. This CDR3 spans 16 amino acids. The germline gives CDR1 MDHEN, CDR2 SYDVKM. V shed 7 bases and J 2 bases; nucleotides not matched to a gene: 6. CDR3 region: CASTGTSGGSPYEQYF. DNA of the CDR3: TGTGCCAGCACGGGGACTAGCGGGGGGTCTCCCTACGAGCAGTACTTC. Variable domain in full (rest from reference TRBV28 and TRBJ2-7): DVKVTQSSRYLVKRTGEKVFLECVQDMDHENMFWYRQDPGLGLRLIYFSYDVKMKEKGDIPEGYSVSREKKERFSLILESASTNQTSMYLCASTGTSGGSPYEQYFGPGTRLTVT.

For this clone: In the same sample, other DNA sequences code for this CDR3. V usage is TRBV28 and J usage is TRBJ2-7; D not certain. V gave up 2 bases and J gave up 7 bases, with 9 bases separating them. The CDR3 runs to 12 residues. Germline assignment: CDR1 MDHEN and CDR2 SYDVKM. The CDR3 reads CASSLSGYEQYF. DNA for the CDR3: TGTGCCAGCAGTTTAAGTGGCTATGAGCAGTACTTC.

V usage is TRBV2 and J usage is TRBJ2-1; D not certain. Germline V CDR1 and CDR2: SNHLY, FYNNEI. V was shortened by 6 bases and J by 4 bases, with 13 bases between the two germline ends. This CDR3 region has 14 residues. CDR3 loop: CASRGSDVYNEQFF. The CDR3 DNA reads as TGTGCCAGCAGAGGATCGGACGTTTACAATGAGCAGTTCTTC. Together with reference TRBV2 and TRBJ2-1, the CDR3 gives the full variable domain: EPEVTQTPSHQVTQMGQEVILRCVPISNHLYFYWYRQILGQKVEFLVSFYNNEISEKSEIFDDQFSVERPDGSNFTLKIRSTKLEDSAMYFCASRGSDVYNEQFFGPGTRLTVL.

The V and J genes are TRBV6-5 and TRBJ1-1; no clear D. The CDR3 is 13 residues long. The germline gives CDR1 MNHEY, CDR2 SVGAGI. Trimming took 8 bases from V and 2 from J, leaving 12 bases between them. CDR3 DNA: TGTGCCAGCTGGGGTAACAAAAACACTGAAGCTTTCTTT. Its translation: CASWGNKNTEAFF.

This clone showed up just a few times. In nucleotides, the CDR3 is TGCACCAGCAGCCAGGGACAGGGGGATCGGGGGCAAGCTTTCTTT. The encoded protein is CTSSQGQGDRGQAFF. The chain links TRBV1 to TRBJ1-1; TRBD1, the D gene given by the table, was not confirmed from the DNA. TRBV1 represents a pseudogene. The CDR3 loop spans 15 amino acids.